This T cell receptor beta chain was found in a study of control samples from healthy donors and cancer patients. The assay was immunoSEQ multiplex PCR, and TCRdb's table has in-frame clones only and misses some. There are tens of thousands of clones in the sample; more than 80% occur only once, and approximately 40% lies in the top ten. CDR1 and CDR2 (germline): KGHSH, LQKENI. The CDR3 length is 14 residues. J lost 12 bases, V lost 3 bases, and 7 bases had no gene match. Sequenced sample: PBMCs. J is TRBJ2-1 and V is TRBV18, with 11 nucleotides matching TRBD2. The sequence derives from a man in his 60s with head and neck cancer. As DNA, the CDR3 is TGTGCCAGCTCACCGGAGACTAGCGGGATTGGGCAGTTCTTC. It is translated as CASSPETSGIGQFF.